This TCR beta chain was found in a study of T cell responses to AZD1222 COVID-19 vaccine. There are 20 residues in the CDR3. The V gene lost 5 bases and the J gene lost 0 bases, with 25 bases spanning the gap. Germline lookup yields CDR1 SNHLY and CDR2 FYNNEI. Produced via immunoSEQ multiplex PCR; TCRdb's table is partial and in-frame only. The profile shows 250,000 to 300,000 clones, around 93% of them singletons. The clonotype was recovered from an adult who received the AZD1222 COVID-19 vaccine. The V call is TRBV2, the J call TRBJ1-4; D might be TRBD1 (5 bases). The material was peripheral blood, obtained 28 days after the second AZD1222 dose. CDR3 DNA sequence: TGTGCCAGCAGTCGTTCCGACAGCGGATCTTGGAGTGCAACTAATGAAAAACTGTTTTTT. Amino acid sequence: CASSRSDSGSWSATNEKLFF. The full variable domain, with the rest looked up from reference TRBV2 and TRBJ1-4, is EPEVTQTPSHQVTQMGQEVILRCVPISNHLYFYWYRQILGQKVEFLVSFYNNEISEKSEIFDDQFSVERPDGSNFTLKIRSTKLEDSAMYFCASSRSDSGSWSATNEKLFFGSGTQLSVL.